The clone carrying this TCR beta chain showed up just once. Its matching antigen is unknown. Both 60 Vbeta primers and 13 Jbeta primers went into the PCR. Original methodology: A later analysis tallied some 84 million unique TCR beta chains, about 11 million of them shared. This table comes from immunoSEQ multiplex PCR, and its TCRdb copy is limited to in-frame clones, with some not included. For V, J and clone size, that table is used; D and trimming come from the DNA. The profile covers under 200,000 clones, with 75% to 90% appearing a single time and about 9.3% taken by the ten largest. Trimming removed 0 bases from V and 7 bases from J, with 13 bases in between. Per germline, CDR1 SGHNT and CDR2 YYREEE (reference sequence). This CDR3 contains 14 residues. These data come from a study of cytomegalovirus exposure and HLA in healthy donors. On the study more broadly: Among the 300 to 500 donors who were genotyped, 70% to 90% fell in the genetic ancestry cluster that is associated with self-reported Caucasian donors.

The study's findings and limits: Later analysis placed DRB1 highest and HLA-C lowest in TCR association rates, which differed by HLA locus.

The sequence derives from a man between 18 and 35 years old in good health and CMV-seropositive. The genes are TRBV5-4 and TRBJ1-1, with TRBD1 as a possible D gene (6 bases). The sequencing input was PBMCs. The CDR3 DNA follows: TGTGCCAGCAGCTTGGAGCCAGGGGAGGGTGAAGCTTTCTTT. Its translation is CASSLEPGEGEAFF.